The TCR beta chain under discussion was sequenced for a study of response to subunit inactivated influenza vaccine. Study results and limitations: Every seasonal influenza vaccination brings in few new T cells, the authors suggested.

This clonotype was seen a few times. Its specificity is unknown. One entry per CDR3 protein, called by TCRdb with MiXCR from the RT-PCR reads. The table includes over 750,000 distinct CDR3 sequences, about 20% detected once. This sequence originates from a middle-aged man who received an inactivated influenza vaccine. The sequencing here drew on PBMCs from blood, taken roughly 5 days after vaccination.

CDR3 region: CASSRRNRETQYF. The CDR3 region has the DNA TGCGCCAGCAGTAGGAGGAATCGAGAGACCCAGTACTTC. The gene calls are TRBV10-2 and TRBJ2-5, with D perhaps TRBD2 (5 bases). The length of the CDR3 is 13 residues. CDR1 and CDR2 from the germline V gene are WSHSY and SAAADI. V gave up 5 bases and J gave up 4 bases, with 11 bases separating them.